The sample holds a few counts of the clone carrying this T cell receptor (beta chain). Antigen specificity is unknown. Extraction of RNA preceded its reverse transcription into cDNA, which served as the sequencing template. Profiling relied on immunoSEQ multiplex PCR, and the TCRdb table lists in-frame clones only, not all of them. This sample has 160,000 or so clones, with around 58% found just once. These data originate in a study of CD8+ T cells in alopecia areata. Study-level background: Treated individuals took tofacitinib by mouth, 5 to 10 mg twice daily.

Regarding the study as a whole: Normal scalp showed lower clonality than lesional scalp, especially alopecia totalis/universalis.

CDR3 length equals 14 residues. Germline V gives CDR1 MNHEY, CDR2 SVGAGI. Trimming removed 6 bases at V and 6 bases at J, with 14 bases between. Stated treatment: oral pan-JAK inhibitor, 5-10 mg twice daily. Alopecia areata patients provided lesional scalp punch biopsies and peripheral blood, both collected for the study. Sequencing used CD4+ T cells sorted from blood, obtained between weeks 55 and 70, from a patient treated with tofacitinib. This receptor was obtained from a human donor with alopecia areata. V is TRBV6-5 and J is TRBJ2-2; D is possibly TRBD1 or TRBD2 (5 bases each). The CDR3 protein is CASSRGPGAGELFF. For the CDR3, the DNA is TGTGCCAGCAGCCGGGGACCCGGGGCCGGGGAGCTGTTTTTT.